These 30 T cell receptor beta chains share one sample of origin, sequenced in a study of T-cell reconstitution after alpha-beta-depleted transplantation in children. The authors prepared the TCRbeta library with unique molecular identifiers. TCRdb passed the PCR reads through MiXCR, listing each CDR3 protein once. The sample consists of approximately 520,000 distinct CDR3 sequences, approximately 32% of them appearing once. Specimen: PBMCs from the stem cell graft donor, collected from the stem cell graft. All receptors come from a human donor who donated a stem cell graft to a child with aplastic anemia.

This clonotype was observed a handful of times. DNA for the CDR3: TGTGCCAGCAGTTACTCGCTAGCGGGAGCCGCCTACGAGCAGTACGTC. Translated, it gives CASSYSLAGAAYEQYV. This sequence joins TRBV6-2 or TRBV6-3 and TRBJ2-7; 10 positions agree with TRBD2. V lost 0 bases and J lost 2; bases outside the gene matches: 4. The germline V gene encodes CDR1 MNHEY and CDR2 SVGEGT. CDR3 length equals 16 residues.

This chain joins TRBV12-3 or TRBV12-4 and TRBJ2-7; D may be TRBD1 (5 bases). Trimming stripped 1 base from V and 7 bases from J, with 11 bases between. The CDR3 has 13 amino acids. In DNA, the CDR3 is TGTGCCAGCAGTTTAGGGGGCCCAGGGGAGCAGTACTTC. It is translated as CASSLGGPGEQYF.

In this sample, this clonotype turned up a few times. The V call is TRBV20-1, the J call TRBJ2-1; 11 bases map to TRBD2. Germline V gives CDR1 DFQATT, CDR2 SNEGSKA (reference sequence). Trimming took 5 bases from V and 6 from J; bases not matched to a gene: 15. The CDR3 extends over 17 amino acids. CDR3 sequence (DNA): TGCAGTGCTTTCACCCCGGGACTAGCGGCGGGGGGCAATGAGCAGTTCTTC. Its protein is CSAFTPGLAAGGNEQFF.

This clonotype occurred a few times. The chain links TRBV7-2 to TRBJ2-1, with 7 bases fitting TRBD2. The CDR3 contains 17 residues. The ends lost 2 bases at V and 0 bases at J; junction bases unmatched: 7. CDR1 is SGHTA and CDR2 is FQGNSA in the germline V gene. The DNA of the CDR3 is TGTGCCAGCAGCTTATACCCCAGCGGGATCTCCTACAATGAGCAGTTCTTC. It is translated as CASSLYPSGISYNEQFF.

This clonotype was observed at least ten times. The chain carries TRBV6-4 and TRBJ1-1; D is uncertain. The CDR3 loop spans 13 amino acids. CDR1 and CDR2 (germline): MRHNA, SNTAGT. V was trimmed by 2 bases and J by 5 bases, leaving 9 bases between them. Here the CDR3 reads CASSDRDGTEAFF. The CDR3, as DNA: TGTGCCAGCAGTGACAGGGATGGAACTGAAGCTTTCTTT.

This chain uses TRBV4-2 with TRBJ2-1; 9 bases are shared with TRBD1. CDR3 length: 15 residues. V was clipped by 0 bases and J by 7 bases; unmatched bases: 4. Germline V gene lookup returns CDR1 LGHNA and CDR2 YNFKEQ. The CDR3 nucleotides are TGTGCCAGCAGCCAAGATAGGGACAGGGCGAATGAGCAGTTCTTC. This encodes CASSQDRDRANEQFF.

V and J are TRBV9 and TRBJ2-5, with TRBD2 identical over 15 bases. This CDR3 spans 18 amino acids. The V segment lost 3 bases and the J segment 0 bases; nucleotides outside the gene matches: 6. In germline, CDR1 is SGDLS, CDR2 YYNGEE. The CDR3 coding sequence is TGTGCCAGCAGCGCCGGACTAGCGGGAGGGGGTAACCAAGAGACCCAGTACTTC. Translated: CASSAGLAGGGNQETQYF.

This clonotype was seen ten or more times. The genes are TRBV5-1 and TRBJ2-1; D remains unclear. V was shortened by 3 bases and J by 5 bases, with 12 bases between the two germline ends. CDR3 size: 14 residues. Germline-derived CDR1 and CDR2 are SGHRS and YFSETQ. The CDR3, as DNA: TGCGCCAGCAGCTGGAGTAGCCCCGACAATGAGCAGTTCTTC. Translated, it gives CASSWSSPDNEQFF.

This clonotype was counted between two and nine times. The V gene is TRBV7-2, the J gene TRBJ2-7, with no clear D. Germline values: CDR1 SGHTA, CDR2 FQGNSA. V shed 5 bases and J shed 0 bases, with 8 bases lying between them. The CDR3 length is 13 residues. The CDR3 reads CASSPPSSYEQYV. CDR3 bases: TGTGCCAGCAGCCCGCCTAGCTCCTACGAGCAGTACGTC.

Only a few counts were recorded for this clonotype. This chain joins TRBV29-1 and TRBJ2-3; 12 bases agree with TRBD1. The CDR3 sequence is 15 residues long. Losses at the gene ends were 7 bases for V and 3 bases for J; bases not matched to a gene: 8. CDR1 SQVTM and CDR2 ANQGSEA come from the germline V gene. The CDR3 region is CSARDRGRGTDTQYF. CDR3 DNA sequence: TGCAGCGCCCGGGACAGGGGGCGGGGAACAGATACGCAGTATTTT.

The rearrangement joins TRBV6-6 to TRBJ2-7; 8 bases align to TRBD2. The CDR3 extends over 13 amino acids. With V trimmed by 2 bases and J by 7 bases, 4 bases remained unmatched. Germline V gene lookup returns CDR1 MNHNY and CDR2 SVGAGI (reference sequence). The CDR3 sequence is CASSYGPGGEQYF. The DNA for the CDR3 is TGTGCCAGCAGTTACGGTCCGGGAGGGGAGCAGTACTTC.

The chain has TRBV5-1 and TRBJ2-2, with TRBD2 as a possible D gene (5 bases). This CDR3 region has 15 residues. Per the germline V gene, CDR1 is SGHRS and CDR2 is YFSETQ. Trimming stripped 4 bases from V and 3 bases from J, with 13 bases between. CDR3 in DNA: TGCGCCAGCAGCGCGTCGACTACTTACACCGGGGAGCTGTTTTTT. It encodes CASSASTTYTGELFF.

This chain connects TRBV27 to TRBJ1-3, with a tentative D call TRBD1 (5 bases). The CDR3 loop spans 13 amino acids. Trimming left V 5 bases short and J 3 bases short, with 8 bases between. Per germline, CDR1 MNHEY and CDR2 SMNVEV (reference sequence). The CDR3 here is CASSMTDGNTIYF. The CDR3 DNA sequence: TGTGCCAGCAGTATGACAGATGGAAACACCATATATTTT.

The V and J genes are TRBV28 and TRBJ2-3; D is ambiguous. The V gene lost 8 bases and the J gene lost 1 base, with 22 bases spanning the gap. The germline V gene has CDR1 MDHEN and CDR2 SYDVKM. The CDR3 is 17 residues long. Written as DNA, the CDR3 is TGTGCCAGCTCCTGGGCCGAGAGTAAGCTCGGCACAGATACGCAGTATTTT. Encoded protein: CASSWAESKLGTDTQYF.

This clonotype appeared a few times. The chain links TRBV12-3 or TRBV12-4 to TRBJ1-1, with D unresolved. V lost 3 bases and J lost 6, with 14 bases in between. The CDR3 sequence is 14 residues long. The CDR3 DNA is TGTGCCAGCAGTTTGGCCCATTCTGGCTCTGAAGCTTTCTTT. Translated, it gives CASSLAHSGSEAFF.

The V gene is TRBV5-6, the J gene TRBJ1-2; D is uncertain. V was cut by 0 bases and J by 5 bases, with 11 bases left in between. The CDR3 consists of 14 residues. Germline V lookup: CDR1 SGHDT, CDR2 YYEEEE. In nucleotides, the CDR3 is TGTGCCAGCAGCTTGGACTCAGCTGCTTATGGCTACACCTTC. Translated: CASSLDSAAYGYTF. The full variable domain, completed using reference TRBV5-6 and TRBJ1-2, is DAGVTQSPTHLIKTRGQQVTLRCSPKSGHDTVSWYQQALGQGPQFIFQYYEEEERQRGNFPDRFSGHQFPNYSSELNVNALLLGDSALYLCASSLDSAAYGYTFGSGTRLTVV.

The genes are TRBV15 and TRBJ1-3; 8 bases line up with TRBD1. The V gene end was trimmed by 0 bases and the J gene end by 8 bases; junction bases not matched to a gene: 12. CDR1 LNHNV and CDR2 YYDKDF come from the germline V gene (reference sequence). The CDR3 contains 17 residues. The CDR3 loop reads CATSRDRGTGLAHTIYF. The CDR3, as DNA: TGTGCCACCAGCAGAGATCGGGGGACAGGTTTGGCCCACACCATATATTTT.

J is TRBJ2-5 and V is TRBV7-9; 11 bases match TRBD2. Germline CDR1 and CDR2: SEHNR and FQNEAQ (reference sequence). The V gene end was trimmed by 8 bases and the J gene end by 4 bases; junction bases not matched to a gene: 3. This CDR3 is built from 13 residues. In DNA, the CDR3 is TGTGCCAGCTCGACTAGCGGGATAGAGACCCAGTACTTC. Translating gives CASSTSGIETQYF.

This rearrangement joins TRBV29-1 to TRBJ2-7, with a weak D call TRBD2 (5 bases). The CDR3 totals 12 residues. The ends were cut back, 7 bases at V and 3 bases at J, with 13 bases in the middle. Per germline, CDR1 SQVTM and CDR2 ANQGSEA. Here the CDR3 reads CSARTSFYEQYF. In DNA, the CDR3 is TGCAGCGCCAGGACTTCTTTCTACGAGCAGTACTTC.

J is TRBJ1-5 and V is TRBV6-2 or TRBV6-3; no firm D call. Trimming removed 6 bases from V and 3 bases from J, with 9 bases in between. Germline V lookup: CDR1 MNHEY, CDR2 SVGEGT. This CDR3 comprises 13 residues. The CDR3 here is CASSRTNNQPQHF. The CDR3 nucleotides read TGTGCCAGCAGCCGTACCAACAATCAGCCCCAGCATTTT.

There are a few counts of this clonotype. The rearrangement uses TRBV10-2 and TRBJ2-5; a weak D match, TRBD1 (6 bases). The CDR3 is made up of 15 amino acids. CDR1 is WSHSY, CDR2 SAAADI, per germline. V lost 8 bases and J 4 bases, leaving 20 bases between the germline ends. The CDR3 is CASGVTQGKGETQYF. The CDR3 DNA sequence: TGCGCCAGCGGCGTTACACAGGGAAAGGGAGAGACCCAGTACTTC.

This chain's CDR3 is CSARHGSVYEQYF. CDR3 bases: TGCAGTGCGAGACATGGGTCAGTGTACGAGCAGTACTTC. This rearrangement joins TRBV20-1 to TRBJ2-7; D is undetermined. This CDR3 contains 13 residues. V lost 6 bases and J lost 4, with 16 bases in between. CDR1 is DFQATT, CDR2 SNEGSKA, per germline (reference sequence).

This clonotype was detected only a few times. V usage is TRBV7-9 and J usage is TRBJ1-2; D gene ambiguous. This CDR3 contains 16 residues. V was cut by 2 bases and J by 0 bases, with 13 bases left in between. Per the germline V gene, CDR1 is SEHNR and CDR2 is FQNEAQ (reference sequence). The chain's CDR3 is CASSLSDFDPNYGYTF. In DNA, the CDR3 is TGTGCCAGCAGCTTATCTGATTTCGACCCTAACTATGGCTACACCTTC. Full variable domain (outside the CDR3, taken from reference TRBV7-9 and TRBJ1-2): DTGVSQNPRHKITKRGQNVTFRCDPISEHNRLYWYRQTLGQGPEFLTYFQNEAQLEKSRLLSDRFSAERPKGSFSTLEIQRTEQGDSAMYLCASSLSDFDPNYGYTFGSGTRLTVV.

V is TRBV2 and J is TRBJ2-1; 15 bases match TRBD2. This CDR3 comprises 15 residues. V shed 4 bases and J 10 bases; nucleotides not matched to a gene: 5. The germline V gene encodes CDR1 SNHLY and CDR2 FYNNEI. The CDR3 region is CASSGTSGRAYEQFF. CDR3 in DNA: TGTGCCAGCAGTGGGACTAGCGGGAGGGCCTACGAGCAGTTCTTC.

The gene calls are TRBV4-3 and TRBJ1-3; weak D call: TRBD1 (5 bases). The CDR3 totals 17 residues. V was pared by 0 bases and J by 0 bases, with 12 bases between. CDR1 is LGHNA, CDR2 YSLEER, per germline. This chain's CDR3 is CASSQEGLPLSGNTIYF. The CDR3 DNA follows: TGCGCCAGCAGCCAAGAGGGGCTTCCCCTCTCTGGAAACACCATATATTTT.

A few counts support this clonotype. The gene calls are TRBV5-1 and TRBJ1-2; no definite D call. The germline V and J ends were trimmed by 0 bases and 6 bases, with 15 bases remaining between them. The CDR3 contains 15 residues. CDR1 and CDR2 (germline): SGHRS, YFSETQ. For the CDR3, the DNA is TGCGCCAGCAGCTTGGCCGGCGGAGCGCGAAATGGCTACACCTTC. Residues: CASSLAGGARNGYTF.

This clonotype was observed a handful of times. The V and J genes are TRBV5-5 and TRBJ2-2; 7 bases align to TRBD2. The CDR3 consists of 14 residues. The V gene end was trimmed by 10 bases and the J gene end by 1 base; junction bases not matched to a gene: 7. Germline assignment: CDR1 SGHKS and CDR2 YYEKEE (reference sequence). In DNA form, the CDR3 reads TGTGCCGGTGGGGAGGGCGGGAACACCGGGGAGCTGTTTTTT. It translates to CAGGEGGNTGELFF.

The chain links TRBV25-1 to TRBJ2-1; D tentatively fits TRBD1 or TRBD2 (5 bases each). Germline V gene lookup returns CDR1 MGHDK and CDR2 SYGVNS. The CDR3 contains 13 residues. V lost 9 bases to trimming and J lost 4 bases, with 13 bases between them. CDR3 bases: TGTGCCAGTAGGCAGGGAGATTACAATGAGCAGTTCTTC. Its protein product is CASRQGDYNEQFF.

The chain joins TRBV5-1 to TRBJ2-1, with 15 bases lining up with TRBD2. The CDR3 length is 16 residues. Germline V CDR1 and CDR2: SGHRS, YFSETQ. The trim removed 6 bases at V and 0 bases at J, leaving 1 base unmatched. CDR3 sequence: CASKGLAGGSYNEQFF. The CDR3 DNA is TGCGCCAGCAAGGGACTAGCGGGGGGCTCCTACAATGAGCAGTTCTTC.

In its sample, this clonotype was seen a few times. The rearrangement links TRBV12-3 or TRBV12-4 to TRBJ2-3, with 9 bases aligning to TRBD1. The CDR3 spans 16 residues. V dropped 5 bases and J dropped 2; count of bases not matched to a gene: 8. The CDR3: CASSAPGTGITDTQYF. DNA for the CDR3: TGTGCCAGCAGTGCCCCCGGGACAGGGATCACAGATACGCAGTATTTT.